The rows below give T cell receptor beta chains drawn from one sample of a study of CD8 T cells in Susac syndrome. TCRdb re-called the immunoSEQ multiplex PCR reads with MiXCR, one entry per CDR3 protein. The sample has approximately 220,000 distinct CDR3 sequences, 90% to 95% seen once. Sequenced input: CD8+ T cells from PBMCs. These receptors all stem from a human donor with multiple sclerosis. Both conserved end residues are part of each CDR3. A D gene is named only where the DNA matches it firmly. For some rows the clone size is stated as once, few or many, or as a class when expanded; others skip it.

>TRBV11-2|TRBD1|TRBJ2-6|-
CASSDFRDRASGANVLTF
TGTGCCAGCAGTGATTTCCGGGACAGGGCGTCTGGGGCCAACGTCCTGACTTTC
>TRBV2|TRBD2|TRBJ2-7|-
CATIRGGSTAYEQYF
TGTGCCACCATCCGGGGGGGGAGTACGGCCTACGAGCAGTACTTC
>TRBV15|TRBD2|TRBJ2-3|-
CATSRRLGGSTDTQYF
TGTGCCACCAGCAGGCGGTTGGGCGGGAGTACAGATACGCAGTATTTT
>TRBV29-1|-|TRBJ2-7|few
CSVMGGSNSYEQYF
TGCAGCGTGATGGGGGGCTCTAACTCCTACGAGCAGTACTTC
>TRBV28|-|TRBJ2-7|-
CASSWYTSSYEQYF
TGTGCCAGCAGTTGGTACACATCCTCCTACGAGCAGTACTTC
>TRBV4-3|-|TRBJ2-2|-
CASSPSRVGPWGTGELFF
TGCGCCAGCAGCCCCAGTAGGGTGGGCCCATGGGGCACCGGGGAGCTGTTTTTT
>TRBV6-6|-|TRBJ1-5|-
CASSPPGGSDQPQHF
TGTGCCAGCAGCCCCCCCGGGGGCTCGGATCAGCCCCAGCATTTT
>TRBV29-1|-|TRBJ2-3|once
CSVHPGSQDTQYF
TGCAGCGTCCACCCCGGGTCACAGGATACGCAGTATTTT
>TRBV4-2|TRBD2|TRBJ2-3|-
CASSQDGLAGGNTDTQYF
TGTGCCAGCAGCCAAGATGGACTAGCGGGGGGGAACACAGATACGCAGTATTTT
>TRBV19|-|TRBJ2-7|-
CASRNGPGEQYF
TGTGCCAGTAGGAACGGCCCCGGCGAGCAGTACTTC
>TRBV5-6|-|TRBJ1-5|-
CASSLVGGDQPQHF
TGTGCCAGCAGCTTGGTGGGGGGCGATCAGCCCCAGCATTTT
>TRBV4-1|TRBD2|TRBJ2-1|-
CASSQELAGLGSYNEQFF
TGCGCCAGCAGCCAAGAACTAGCGGGACTCGGCTCCTACAATGAGCAGTTCTTC
>TRBV12-3/TRBV12-4|-|TRBJ2-5|-
CASSPGTWVQETQYF
TGTGCCAGCAGTCCCGGGACTTGGGTACAAGAGACCCAGTACTTC
>TRBV10-3|TRBD1|TRBJ1-4|-
CATGDRAGEKLFF
TGTGCCACCGGGGACAGGGCGGGAGAAAAACTGTTTTTT
>TRBV5-1|-|TRBJ1-1|-
CASSLSTPGDAFF
TGCGCCAGCAGCTTATCGACTCCCGGGGATGCTTTCTTT
>TRBV27|-|TRBJ1-6|-
CASGITGVSPLHF
TGTGCCAGCGGGATTACAGGCGTAAGTCCCCTCCACTTT
>TRBV5-6|TRBD1|TRBJ2-5|-
CASSSGTGSGTQYF
TGTGCCAGCAGCTCCGGGACAGGGTCCGGCACCCAGTACTTC
>TRBV19|-|TRBJ2-7|-
CASSIGGDYEQYF
TGTGCCAGTAGTATCGGTGGGGACTACGAGCAGTACTTC
>TRBV29-1|-|TRBJ2-2|-
CSVEEGVGELFF
TGCAGCGTTGAGGAGGGGGTCGGGGAGCTGTTTTTT
>TRBV3-1|-|TRBJ2-5|-
CASSQETRGEETQYF
TGTGCCAGCAGCCAAGAAACTCGCGGGGAAGAGACCCAGTACTTC
>TRBV19|TRBD1|TRBJ2-1|-
CASSHDRGSNEQFF
TGTGCCAGTAGTCATGACAGGGGGTCGAATGAGCAGTTCTTC
>TRBV6-1|-|TRBJ1-5|-
CASSEVGGLNQPQHF
TGTGCCAGCAGTGAAGTTGGGGGCCTGAATCAGCCCCAGCATTTT
>TRBV4-1|TRBD2|TRBJ2-7|-
CASSLTLGLAGGLITYEQYF
TGCGCCAGCAGCCTCACCCTCGGACTAGCGGGAGGGCTCATCACCTACGAGCAGTACTTC
>TRBV9|-|TRBJ1-2|-
CASGNPLHDYGYTF
TGTGCCAGCGGCAACCCCCTTCATGACTATGGCTACACCTTC
>TRBV12-3/TRBV12-4|-|TRBJ2-7|-
CASSFGTAVTYEQYF
TGTGCCAGCAGTTTCGGGACGGCAGTCACCTACGAGCAGTACTTC
>TRBV19|TRBD1|TRBJ2-7|-
CASSITGTASYEQYF
TGTGCCAGTAGCATAACCGGGACAGCCTCCTACGAGCAGTACTTC
>TRBV20-1|TRBD2|TRBJ2-1|-
CSARDGRLAGDLGYNEQFF
TGCAGTGCTAGAGACGGGCGACTAGCGGGGGACTTAGGCTACAATGAGCAGTTCTTC
>TRBV12-3/TRBV12-4|-|TRBJ1-1|-
CASSLFGSNTEAFF
TGTGCCAGCAGTTTATTCGGATCAAACACTGAAGCTTTCTTT
>TRBV30|-|TRBJ2-1|-
CAWSGGSGIHNEQFF
TGTGCCTGGAGTGGGGGGAGCGGAATACACAATGAGCAGTTCTTC
>TRBV7-9|-|TRBJ2-3|-
CASSFRQGGTDTQYF
TGTGCCAGCAGCTTTCGCCAGGGAGGCACAGATACGCAGTATTTT
>TRBV7-3|TRBD1|TRBJ2-2|-
CASSPQGAGTGELFF
TGTGCCAGCAGCCCCCAGGGGGCGGGCACCGGGGAGCTGTTTTTT
>TRBV19|-|TRBJ1-1|-
CASIRGGTEAFF
TGTGCCAGTATACGTGGCGGGACTGAAGCTTTCTTT
>TRBV20-1|-|TRBJ1-1|-
CSAMQGWMNTEAFF
TGCAGTGCTATGCAGGGGTGGATGAACACTGAAGCTTTCTTT
>TRBV29-1|-|TRBJ1-2|-
CSVLSGENYGYTF
TGCAGCGTTCTCTCCGGGGAGAACTATGGCTACACCTTC
>TRBV18|-|TRBJ1-3|-
CASSPPGTHPTISGNTIYF
TGTGCCAGCTCACCACCAGGGACTCACCCAACCATTTCTGGAAACACCATATATTTT
>TRBV13|-|TRBJ1-1|-
CASRRLAEAFF
TGTGCCAGCAGGCGACTTGCTGAAGCTTTCTTT
>TRBV6-4|-|TRBJ1-1|-
CASGAGKHLFF
TGTGCCAGCGGGGCAGGGAAACATTTATTCTTT
>TRBV20-1|-|TRBJ2-3|-
CSPWDGDTDTQYF
TGCAGCCCGTGGGATGGGGACACAGATACGCAGTATTTT
>TRBV3-1|-|TRBJ1-5|-
CASSPSGKGPDQPQHF
TGTGCCAGCAGCCCCAGCGGGAAGGGGCCGGATCAGCCCCAGCATTTT
>TRBV18|TRBD1|TRBJ1-5|once
CASSPGQGANQPQHF
TGTGCCAGCTCACCCGGACAGGGGGCAAATCAGCCCCAGCATTTT
>TRBV7-9|-|TRBJ1-1|-
CASSFSAPGGGTEAFF
TGTGCCAGCAGCTTCTCGGCCCCCGGGGGTGGCACTGAAGCTTTCTTT
>TRBV21-1|-|TRBJ1-5|-
CASSRNRGLQPQHF
TGTGCCAGCAGCAGGAACAGGGGATTACAGCCCCAGCATTTT
>TRBV14|-|TRBJ2-1|-
CASSQVWNNEQFF
TGTGCCAGCAGCCAAGTTTGGAACAATGAGCAGTTCTTC
>TRBV13|-|TRBJ2-5|-
CASSFRAVGETQYF
TGTGCCAGCAGCTTTCGGGCAGTTGGAGAGACCCAGTACTTC
>TRBV6-2/TRBV6-3|-|TRBJ2-1|-
CASSQWDWAQREQFF
TGTGCCAGCAGTCAATGGGACTGGGCGCAGAGGGAGCAGTTCTTC